This TCR beta chain was sequenced for a study of cytomegalovirus exposure and HLA in healthy donors. The CDR3 has 15 amino acids. The germline V gene encodes CDR1 MNHNS and CDR2 SASEGT. V was clipped by 6 bases and J by 5 bases, with 17 bases between them. With respect to this clone: The antigen is unknown.

Repertoires were generated with immunoSEQ multiplex PCR, while TCRdb's copy carries only in-frame clones and drops some. Of 150,000 to 200,000 clones in the sample, more than 70% were seen once. Study-level findings and limits: According to reports, the classifier identified cytomegalovirus status with high specificity and sensitivity.

V usage is TRBV6-1 and J usage is TRBJ1-5; D uncertain. The source is a young man in good health and CMV-seropositive. The sample consisted of PBMCs. The CDR3 loop reads CASRNFVEGDQPQHF. In DNA, the CDR3 is TGTGCCAGCAGAAACTTCGTGGAGGGAGATCAGCCCCAGCATTTT.